This passage covers 9 T cell receptor beta chains from one sample sequenced in a study of blood T cell repertoires in COVID-19. The protocol was immunoSEQ multiplex PCR, while the TCRdb copy is restricted to in-frame clones and leaves out a portion. The sample contains some 110,000 clones, 82% of which appear only once. Material for sequencing was peripheral blood. These TCRs come from a woman aged 70-85 years with acute or convalescent COVID-19.

The V call is TRBV5-4, the J call TRBJ1-3; 7 positions agree with TRBD1. V dropped 0 bases and J dropped 0; count of bases not matched to a gene: 3. The CDR3 loop spans 16 amino acids. The V gene's germline CDR1 is SGHNT and CDR2 YYREEE (reference sequence). CDR3: CASSLDWDSSGNTIYF. The CDR3, as DNA: TGTGCCAGCAGCTTGGATTGGGACAGCTCTGGAAACACCATATATTTT.

This chain links TRBV2 with TRBJ1-3; D gene unclear. The ends were cut back, 4 bases at V and 4 bases at J, with 11 bases in the middle. Germline lookup yields CDR1 SNHLY and CDR2 FYNNEI. The CDR3 has 14 amino acids. In DNA, the CDR3 is TGTGCCAGCAGTGCCTCTACTCCGGGAAACACCATATATTTT. Its protein product is CASSASTPGNTIYF.

The V call is TRBV19, the J call TRBJ2-2; 8 nucleotides match TRBD1. The CDR3 length is 18 residues. Germline V gene lookup returns CDR1 LNHDA and CDR2 SQIVND (reference sequence). V was clipped by 6 bases and J by 1 base; unmatched bases: 13. In nucleotides, the CDR3 is TGTGCCAGTAGGCTGGCAGGGGGCGTCAGGGGGAACACCGGGGAGCTGTTTTTT. Amino acid sequence: CASRLAGGVRGNTGELFF.

The chain uses TRBV19 and TRBJ1-2; 8 bases map to TRBD1. With 7 bases clipped from V and 6 bases from J, the junction kept 7 bases outside the gene matches. The CDR3 has 13 amino acids. The germline V gene has CDR1 LNHDA and CDR2 SQIVND (reference sequence). CDR3 residues: CASTETGDDGYTF. As DNA, the CDR3 is TGTGCCAGTACCGAGACAGGGGATGATGGCTACACCTTC.

This rearrangement joins TRBV7-8 to TRBJ2-6; D remains unclear. V lost 1 base and J lost 1, with 17 bases in between. Germline V lookup: CDR1 SGHVS, CDR2 FQNEAQ. This CDR3 region has 19 residues. The CDR3 here is CASSLGPLSPGSGANVLTF. CDR3 bases: TGTGCCAGCAGCTTAGGCCCTCTCTCGCCGGGTTCTGGGGCCAACGTCCTGACTTTC.

The J gene is TRBJ2-7, the V gene TRBV5-1, with D unresolved. The germline gives CDR1 SGHRS, CDR2 YFSETQ. CDR3 length equals 13 residues. Between the trimmed V and J ends, which lost 0 bases and 7 bases, there was a span of 11 bases. This CDR3 reads CASSLESFGEQYF. CDR3 sequence (DNA): TGCGCCAGCAGCTTGGAAAGTTTCGGGGAGCAGTACTTC.

This rearrangement joins TRBV18 to TRBJ2-2; the D is unclear. The CDR3 loop spans 15 amino acids. Germline CDR1 is KGHSH and CDR2 is LQKENI. V was cut by 3 bases and J by 4 bases, with 12 bases left in between. CDR3 sequence: CASSPTTRSTGELFF. Here the CDR3 DNA reads TGTGCCAGCTCACCGACAACAAGATCCACCGGGGAGCTGTTTTTT.

In its sample, this clone was seen a few times. The genes are TRBV28 and TRBJ1-2; 8 positions agree with TRBD1. Germline assignment: CDR1 MDHEN and CDR2 SYDVKM. After removal of 1 base from V and 4 bases from J, the junction contained 20 bases not matched to a gene. The CDR3 is 20 residues long. CDR3 nucleotides: TGTGCCAGCAGTTTATTCGCTTTGGGGTATCGTTCGGACAGGGCCTATGGCTACACCTTC. As protein: CASSLFALGYRSDRAYGYTF.

The chain employs TRBV11-3 and TRBJ2-7, with 7 bases lining up with TRBD2. V lost 3 bases, J lost 2 bases, and 10 bases stayed unmatched. This CDR3 has 16 residues. Looked up from germline, CDR1 is SGHNT and CDR2 is YENEEA. The CDR3 nucleotides are TGTGCCAGCAGCTTCAACCCCTTAGCGGGCGCCTACGAGCAGTACTTC. Translating it yields CASSFNPLAGAYEQYF.